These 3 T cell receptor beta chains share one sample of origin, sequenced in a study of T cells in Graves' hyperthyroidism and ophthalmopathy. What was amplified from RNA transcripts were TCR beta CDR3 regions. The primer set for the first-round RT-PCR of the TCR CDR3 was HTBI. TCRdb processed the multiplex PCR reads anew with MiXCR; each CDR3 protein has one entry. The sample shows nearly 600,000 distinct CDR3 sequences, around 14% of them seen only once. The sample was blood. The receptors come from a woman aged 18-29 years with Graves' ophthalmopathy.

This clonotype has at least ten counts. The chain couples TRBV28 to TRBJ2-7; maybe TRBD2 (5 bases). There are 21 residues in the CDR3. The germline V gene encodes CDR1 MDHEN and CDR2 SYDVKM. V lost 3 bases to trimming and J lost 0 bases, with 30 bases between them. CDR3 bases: TGTGCCAGCAGTTTCTCCATCCTCTGGACCGTCGGCGGGCCTAGCTCCTACGAGCAGTACTTC. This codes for CASSFSILWTVGGPSSYEQYF.

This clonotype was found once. The CDR3 protein is CASSSPPGQGVYGYTF. The CDR3 DNA sequence: TGTGCCAGCAGTTCGCCCCCGGGACAGGGGGTATATGGCTACACCTTC. This chain links TRBV27 with TRBJ1-2, with 11 bases that match TRBD1. With 4 bases clipped from V and 5 bases from J, the junction kept 9 bases outside the gene matches. Germline CDR1 reads MNHEY; CDR2 reads SMNVEV (reference sequence). CDR3 length equals 16 residues.

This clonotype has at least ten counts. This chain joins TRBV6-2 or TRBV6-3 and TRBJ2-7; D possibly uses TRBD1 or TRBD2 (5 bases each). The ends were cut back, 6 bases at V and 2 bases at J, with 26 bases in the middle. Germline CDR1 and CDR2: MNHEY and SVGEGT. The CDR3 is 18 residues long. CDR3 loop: CASRGPEWDPQVPYEQYF. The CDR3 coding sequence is TGTGCCAGCAGAGGCCCAGAATGGGACCCCCAAGTCCCCTACGAGCAGTACTTC.